The 21 T cell receptor beta chains in this list originate from one sample, sequenced in a study of identical twins. TCRdb itself ran the 5' RACE reads through MiXCR, one entry per CDR3 protein. The table includes hundreds of thousands of distinct CDR3 sequences, 18% detected once. This sample also belongs to another study, concerning T cells expressing NK-cell markers.

The sample taken for sequencing was PBMCs. The receptors originated from a woman aged 18-35 years in good health.

The V gene is TRBV29-1, the J gene TRBJ1-2; D remains ambiguous. V lost 0 bases to trimming and J lost 5 bases, with 10 bases between them. The CDR3 has 13 amino acids. Germline CDR1 reads SQVTM; CDR2 reads ANQGSEA. Here the CDR3 reads CSVEEEGIYGYTF. DNA of the CDR3: TGCAGCGTTGAAGAGGAAGGGATATATGGCTACACCTTC. Together with reference TRBV29-1 and TRBJ1-2, the CDR3 gives the full variable domain: SAVISQKPSRDICQRGTSLTIQCQVDSQVTMMFWYRQQPGQSLTLIATANQGSEATYESGFVIDKFPISRPNLTFSTLTVSNMSPEDSSIYLCSVEEEGIYGYTFGSGTRLTVV.

This chain connects TRBV12-3 or TRBV12-4 to TRBJ2-1; tentative D call: TRBD2 (5 bases). V was pared by 6 bases and J by 9 bases, with 12 bases between. The CDR3 has 12 amino acids. The CDR3 sequence: CASSSTRFEQFF. CDR3 bases: TGTGCCAGCAGCTCCACTAGGTTTGAGCAGTTCTTC.

V gene TRBV7-8 combines with J gene TRBJ1-1; D is ambiguous. The germline V gene encodes CDR1 SGHVS and CDR2 FQNEAQ. The CDR3 extends over 16 amino acids. V dropped 4 bases and J dropped 1 base, with 16 bases sitting between them. In nucleotides, the CDR3 is TGTGCCAGCAGCTCACCGACCGGACGGGGGAACACTGAAGCTTTCTTT. It yields the protein CASSSPTGRGNTEAFF.

This clonotype was seen more than once but under ten times. The V and J genes are TRBV7-9 and TRBJ1-6; weak D call: TRBD1 (5 bases). The length of the CDR3 is 14 residues. Trimming removed 3 bases from V and 6 bases from J, with 9 bases in between. In germline, CDR1 is SEHNR, CDR2 FQNEAQ (reference sequence). The CDR3 DNA sequence: TGTGCCAGCAGCTTCCGACAGCTTAATTCACCCCTCCACTTT. It yields the protein CASSFRQLNSPLHF.

Notes on this clonotype: One junction end disagrees with the germline gene, perhaps due to a read error. The chain links TRBV5-1 to TRBJ2-5; 8 bases align to TRBD2. CDR3 length: 14 residues. The V gene's germline CDR1 is SGHRS and CDR2 YFSETQ. The CDR3 DNA sequence: TGCCCCAGCAGCTTGGGACTAGTTCGTGAGACCCAGTACTTC. This codes for CPSSLGLVRETQYF.

The J gene is TRBJ1-1, the V gene TRBV5-1; TRBD1 agrees at 8 bases. Germline V gene data show CDR1 as SGHRS and CDR2 as YFSETQ. The CDR3 has 15 residues. Trimming at V came to 5 bases and at J to 1 base, leaving 7 bases not matched to a gene. CDR3 nucleotides: TGCGCCAGCAGAATAACAGGGGGAAGGAACACTGAAGCTTTCTTT. This translates into CASRITGGRNTEAFF.

In this sample, this clonotype turned up a few times. As DNA, the CDR3 is TGTGCCAGCAGCGTAGAGCCCCAGGGCTATGGCTACACCTTC. Translating it yields CASSVEPQGYGYTF. The V call is TRBV9, the J call TRBJ1-2, with a possible D match to TRBD1 (5 bases). Germline-derived CDR1 and CDR2 are SGDLS and YYNGEE. The germline V and J ends were trimmed by 0 bases and 4 bases, with 10 bases remaining between them. This CDR3 has 14 residues.

The rearrangement links TRBV12-3 or TRBV12-4 to TRBJ1-1, with a weak D call TRBD1 (6 bases). Trimming took 6 bases from V and 2 from J, leaving 16 bases between them. The CDR3 is 15 residues long. The CDR3 here is CASSPRGTSNTEAFF. Written as DNA, the CDR3 is TGTGCCAGCAGCCCGAGGGGGACGAGCAACACTGAAGCTTTCTTT.

This clonotype was seen more than once but under ten times. CDR3: CASSLGRETYEQYF. Written as DNA, the CDR3 is TGTGCCAGCAGCTTAGGGCGGGAGACTTACGAGCAGTACTTC. The chain has TRBV7-9 and TRBJ2-7, with 7 bases lining up with TRBD2. Germline values: CDR1 SEHNR, CDR2 FQNEAQ (reference sequence). J gave up 4 bases and V 1 base, and 4 bases lay outside the gene matches. CDR3 size: 14 residues.

The chain recombines TRBV10-1 with TRBJ2-3, with D tentatively TRBD1 (6 bases). V was trimmed by 4 bases and J by 3 bases, leaving 11 bases between them. This CDR3 is 14 amino acids long. Germline CDR1 and CDR2: WNHNN and SYGVQD (reference sequence). The CDR3 protein is CASSAGVGTDTQYF. The DNA for the CDR3 is TGCGCCAGCAGTGCAGGGGTGGGGACAGATACGCAGTATTTT.

There are a few counts of this clonotype. The CDR3 DNA sequence: TGTGCCAGCAGTTTATACACCGCCTCTAACTATGGCTACACCTTC. Amino acid sequence: CASSLYTASNYGYTF. The rearrangement joins TRBV27 to TRBJ1-2; D is unresolved. Germline V CDR1 and CDR2: MNHEY, SMNVEV (reference sequence). The ends were cut back, 1 base at V and 0 bases at J, with 9 bases in the middle. The CDR3 is made up of 15 amino acids.

The rearrangement uses TRBV5-1 and TRBJ2-7; 9 bases line up with TRBD1. Trimming took 3 bases from V and 6 from J; bases not matched to a gene: 13. Germline values: CDR1 SGHRS, CDR2 YFSETQ. CDR3 size: 16 residues. The CDR3 reads CASSSLGQGSLGEQYF. The CDR3 bases are TGCGCCAGCAGCTCCCTAGGACAGGGGTCATTGGGCGAGCAGTACTTC.

The J gene is TRBJ2-6, the V gene TRBV5-1; the D is unclear. The germline CDR1 and CDR2 sequences are SGHRS and YFSETQ. The V end was cut by 0 bases, the J end by 0 bases, with 10 bases between. CDR3 length equals 17 residues. CDR3 in DNA: TGCGCCAGCAGCTTGGCCTTAGGGCACTCTGGGGCCAACGTCCTGACTTTC. As protein: CASSLALGHSGANVLTF.

The chain is built from TRBV5-1 and TRBJ2-5, with 10 nucleotides matching TRBD2. Germline-derived CDR1 and CDR2 are SGHRS and YFSETQ. The V segment lost 3 bases and the J segment 5 bases; nucleotides outside the gene matches: 7. The CDR3 extends over 15 amino acids. The CDR3 coding sequence is TGCGCCAGCAGCTCACTAGCGGGAATGGCGGAGACCCAGTACTTC. Translating it yields CASSSLAGMAETQYF. The variable domain in full, with the rest retrieved from reference TRBV5-1 and TRBJ2-5, is KAGVTQTPRYLIKTRGQQVTLSCSPISGHRSVSWYQQTPGQGLQFLFEYFSETQRNKGNFPGRFSGRQFSNSRSEMNVSTLELGDSALYLCASSSLAGMAETQYFGPGTRLLVL.

The chain employs TRBV25-1 and TRBJ2-1; tentatively, D is TRBD1 (6 bases). The CDR3 length is 16 residues. Germline V lookup: CDR1 MGHDK, CDR2 SYGVNS. Trimming pared 1 base from V and 2 bases from J, leaving 12 bases between. Written as DNA, the CDR3 is TGTGCCAGCAGTGAATCGAGGGGGTGGGCCTACAATGAGCAGTTCTTC. Protein sequence: CASSESRGWAYNEQFF. Based on the CDR3 plus reference TRBV25-1 and TRBJ2-1, the full variable domain is EADIYQTPRYLVIGTGKKITLECSQTMGHDKMYWYQQDPGMELHLIHYSYGVNSTEKGDLSSESTVSRIRTEHFPLTLESARPSHTSQYLCASSESRGWAYNEQFFGPGTRLTVL.

The genes are TRBV11-2 and TRBJ2-3; 7 bases line up with TRBD2. Germline lookup yields CDR1 SGHAT and CDR2 FQNNGV. The CDR3 length is 14 residues. V was clipped by 5 bases and J by 4 bases; unmatched bases: 6. This CDR3 reads CASSTLSGPDTQYF. DNA of the CDR3: TGTGCCAGCAGCACTCTTAGCGGGCCAGATACGCAGTATTTT. The whole variable domain, filled in from reference TRBV11-2 and TRBJ2-3, reads EAGVAQSPRYKIIEKRQSVAFWCNPISGHATLYWYQQILGQGPKLLIQFQNNGVVDDSQLPKDRFSAERLKGVDSTLKIQPAKLEDSAVYLCASSTLSGPDTQYFGPGTRLTVL.

In this sample, this clonotype turned up many times. This chain connects TRBV5-5 to TRBJ2-5; 8 nucleotides align to TRBD2. From germline, CDR1 is SGHKS and CDR2 YYEKEE (reference sequence). The CDR3 length is 15 residues. V lost 2 bases to trimming and J lost 1 base; unmatched junction nucleotides: 4. The CDR3 sequence: CASSFELAAQETQYF. The DNA of the CDR3 is TGTGCCAGCAGCTTTGAACTAGCGGCCCAAGAGACCCAGTACTTC.

This clonotype has just a few counts. V and J are TRBV5-6 and TRBJ2-2; D is perhaps TRBD1 (6 bases). This CDR3 is 15 amino acids long. Germline V gene data show CDR1 as SGHDT and CDR2 as YYEEEE. Trimming took 2 bases from V and 3 from J, leaving 11 bases between them. The CDR3 region has the DNA TGTGCCAGCAGCTTATTGGACAGAGACACCGGGGAGCTGTTTTTT. Protein sequence: CASSLLDRDTGELFF. Combining the CDR3 with reference TRBV5-6 and TRBJ2-2 gives the whole variable domain DAGVTQSPTHLIKTRGQQVTLRCSPKSGHDTVSWYQQALGQGPQFIFQYYEEEERQRGNFPDRFSGHQFPNYSSELNVNALLLGDSALYLCASSLLDRDTGELFFGEGSRLTVL.

This clonotype appeared a few times. The CDR3 here is CASSLQGPAEQPQHF. DNA of the CDR3: TGTGCCAGCAGTTTGCAGGGGCCCGCCGAGCAGCCCCAGCATTTT. This chain uses TRBV27 with TRBJ1-5; a weak D match, TRBD1 (6 bases). CDR3 length: 15 amino acids. V was pared by 3 bases and J by 7 bases, with 16 bases between. Germline lookup yields CDR1 MNHEY and CDR2 SMNVEV (reference sequence).

This clonotype was counted a few times. The V and J genes are TRBV7-6 and TRBJ2-7; 12 bases line up with TRBD2. The CDR3 covers 16 residues. CDR1 is SGHVS, CDR2 FNYEAQ, per germline. The V and J ends lost 5 bases and 1 base, in that order; junction bases with no gene match: 6. The CDR3 loop is CASSEELAGGSYEQYF. CDR3 nucleotide sequence: TGTGCCAGCAGCGAGGAACTAGCGGGAGGATCCTACGAGCAGTACTTC. The variable domain in full, with the rest retrieved from reference TRBV7-6 and TRBJ2-7, is GAGVSQSPRYKVTKRGQDVALRCDPISGHVSLYWYRQALGQGPEFLTYFNYEAQQDKSGLPNDRFSAERPEGSISTLTIQRTEQRDSAMYRCASSEELAGGSYEQYFGPGTRLTVT.

This clonotype appeared a few times. The V gene is TRBV7-2, the J gene TRBJ2-3; TRBD2 might be the D (5 bases). The V and J ends lost 2 bases and 7 bases respectively, with 22 bases between them. Per germline, CDR1 SGHTA and CDR2 FQGNSA. CDR3 size: 17 residues. CDR3 coding DNA: TGTGCCAGCAGCTTATTGGGTTTTCCCGGGATTGCGAATACGCAGTATTTT. This gives the protein CASSLLGFPGIANTQYF.